This is a list of T cell receptor beta chains from one sample in a study of blood T cell repertoires in COVID-19. Sequencing was performed with immunoSEQ multiplex PCR; in TCRdb, only in-frame clones are kept and a portion is missing. The sample includes 95,000 to 150,000 clones, roughly 85% of them seen just once. The sequenced sample was peripheral blood. These receptors were taken from an elderly man with active or convalescent COVID-19. CDR3s include the opening cysteine and the closing phenylalanine or tryptophan. A D gene is named only where the DNA matches it firmly. Size values are once, few and many counts, or a class for expanded clones, and some rows have none.

>.|TRBJ1-2|TRBD1|TRBV18
CASSLTGDNGYTF
TGTGCCAGCTCACTCACAGGGGATAATGGCTACACCTTC
>.|TRBJ2-3|TRBD1|TRBV6-2/TRBV6-3
CASSYVLGQGASSDTQYF
TGTGCCAGCAGTTACGTCCTTGGACAGGGGGCCTCGTCAGATACGCAGTATTTT
>.|TRBJ2-2|.|TRBV18
CASSWTANTGELFF
TGTGCCAGCTCGTGGACAGCGAACACCGGGGAGCTGTTTTTT
>once|TRBJ2-1|.|TRBV7-3
CASSLTELNKQFF
TGTGCCAGCAGCTTAACCGAACTTAATAAGCAGTTCTTC
>.|TRBJ1-5|.|TRBV7-3
CASSFFVLRDNQPQHF
TGTGCCAGCAGCTTTTTTGTCTTGCGGGACAATCAGCCCCAGCATTTT
>.|TRBJ2-7|.|TRBV6-5
CASGGAYEQYF
TGTGCCAGCGGGGGGGCGTACGAGCAGTACTTC
>.|TRBJ2-2|TRBD2|TRBV27
CASSFLTSGGTAGELFF
TGTGCCAGCAGTTTCCTGACTAGCGGGGGGACTGCCGGGGAGCTGTTTTTT
>.|TRBJ2-7|.|TRBV4-2
CASGELTTGEQYF
TGTGCCAGCGGGGAATTAACCACAGGGGAGCAGTACTTC
>.|TRBJ2-1|.|TRBV11-2
CASSLRGGYNEQFF
TGTGCCAGCAGCTTACGAGGGGGTTACAATGAGCAGTTCTTC
>.|TRBJ1-5|.|TRBV6-2/TRBV6-3
CASSYTQGWQPQHF
TGTGCCAGCAGTTACACCCAGGGGTGGCAGCCCCAGCATTTT
>once|TRBJ1-5|TRBD1|TRBV2
CASILGAQGATQPQHF
TGTGCCAGCATCCTAGGGGCACAGGGGGCAACTCAGCCCCAGCATTTT
>.|TRBJ2-2|.|TRBV12-3/TRBV12-4
CASARSNTGELFF
TGTGCCAGCGCGCGTTCGAACACCGGGGAGCTGTTTTTT
>once|TRBJ2-7|.|TRBV18
CASSPAGLSSEQYF
TGTGCCAGCTCACCAGCAGGACTATCCTCCGAGCAGTACTTC
>.|TRBJ2-5|TRBD2|TRBV15
CATSRDPAGGQETQYF
TGTGCCACCAGCAGAGATCCAGCGGGGGGCCAAGAGACCCAGTACTTC
>.|TRBJ1-1|TRBD1|TRBV28
CASSLGTGLTEAFF
TGTGCCAGCAGTTTAGGGACAGGGTTAACTGAAGCTTTCTTT
>.|TRBJ2-1|.|TRBV28
CATVTGDSRNEQFF
TGTGCGACCGTGACAGGCGATTCTAGAAATGAGCAGTTCTTC
>.|TRBJ1-5|.|TRBV4-1
CASSQDTNIGNQPQHF
TGCGCCAGCAGCCAAGATACCAACATCGGCAATCAGCCCCAGCATTTT
>.|TRBJ1-2|.|TRBV10-3
CAISEQGSNYGYTF
TGTGCCATCAGTGAGCAGGGATCGAACTATGGCTACACCTTC
>.|TRBJ1-3|.|TRBV3-1/TRBV3-2
CASSQNNVFSGNTIYF
TGTGCCAGCAGCCAAAACAATGTTTTTTCTGGAAACACCATATATTTT
>.|TRBJ2-7|.|TRBV18
CASSTTGYEQYF
TGTGCCAGCTCAACGACAGGATACGAGCAGTACTTC
>.|TRBJ2-5|TRBD2|TRBV5-1
CASSLEGLGTTEETQYF
TGCGCCAGCAGCTTGGAGGGGCTCGGGACTACAGAAGAGACCCAGTACTTC
>.|TRBJ1-5|.|TRBV10-1
CASSPDSPTSNQPQHF
TGCGCCAGCAGCCCGGACAGCCCAACAAGCAATCAGCCCCAGCATTTT
>.|TRBJ1-1|.|TRBV28
CASTRDTEAFF
TGTGCCAGCACCCGGGACACTGAAGCTTTCTTT
>.|TRBJ2-5|.|TRBV2
CASMLAQETQYF
TGTGCCAGCATGCTAGCGCAAGAGACCCAGTACTTC
>.|TRBJ2-5|TRBD2|TRBV2
CASSPGTIKETQYF
TGTGCCAGCAGTCCCGGGACTATAAAAGAGACCCAGTACTTC
>.|TRBJ2-3|TRBD2|TRBV5-1
CASSPRLAGGSTDTQYF
TGCGCCAGCAGCCCTCGACTAGCGGGGGGTAGCACAGATACGCAGTATTTT
>.|TRBJ2-1|TRBD2|TRBV19
CASRTQTSGGQQFF
TGTGCCAGTAGGACACAGACTAGCGGGGGCCAGCAGTTCTTC
>once|TRBJ2-2|.|TRBV3-1/TRBV3-2
CASSQDTPANTGELFF
TGTGCCAGCAGCCAAGATACTCCGGCGAACACCGGGGAGCTGTTTTTT
>.|TRBJ1-3|.|TRBV10-3
CAISEPRTAYGNTIYF
TGTGCCATCAGTGAGCCGAGGACAGCCTATGGAAACACCATATATTTT
>.|TRBJ2-1|TRBD2|TRBV9
CASSVVTGGFGEQFF
TGTGCCAGCAGCGTAGTAACGGGGGGGTTCGGTGAGCAGTTCTTC
>.|TRBJ1-1|.|TRBV5-6
CASSPLGRSTEAFF
TGTGCCAGCAGCCCCCTAGGTCGGAGCACTGAAGCTTTCTTT
>.|TRBJ2-5|TRBD2|TRBV7-9
CASSLGGWREFPLETQYF
TGTGCCAGCAGCTTAGGTGGTTGGCGGGAGTTCCCGCTGGAGACCCAGTACTTC
>.|TRBJ1-2|TRBD1|TRBV18
CASSLRQGPGGYGYTF
TGTGCCAGCTCACTCCGACAGGGACCCGGGGGCTATGGCTACACCTTC
>.|TRBJ2-1|TRBD2|TRBV4-1
CASSQLLAGVRQFF
TGCGCCAGCAGCCAGTTACTAGCGGGAGTTCGTCAGTTCTTC
>.|TRBJ2-3|TRBD1|TRBV19
CASSSRGLPSTDTQYF
TGTGCCAGTAGTAGCAGGGGGCTGCCTAGCACAGATACGCAGTATTTT
>.|TRBJ2-7|TRBD2|TRBV6-2/TRBV6-3
CASSGGGYEQYF
TGTGCCAGCAGTGGGGGGGGCTACGAGCAGTACTTC
>.|TRBJ2-3|TRBD2|TRBV6-6
CASRLAGGADTQYF
TGTGCCAGCAGACTAGCGGGAGGGGCAGATACGCAGTATTTT
>.|TRBJ2-7|TRBD2|TRBV6-5
CASRGTSGGPEQYF
TGTGCCAGCAGGGGGACTAGCGGGGGACCCGAGCAGTACTTC
>.|TRBJ1-6|.|TRBV6-5
CASSRTAGDSPLHF
TGTGCCAGCAGCCGGACAGCAGGAGATTCACCCCTCCACTTT
>.|TRBJ1-4|.|TRBV7-9
CATPPELATNEKLFF
TGTGCCACCCCACCTGAGCTAGCAACTAATGAAAAACTGTTTTTT
>.|TRBJ2-7|TRBD1|TRBV5-4
CASSFGRGYNEQYF
TGTGCCAGCAGCTTCGGCAGGGGGTATAATGAGCAGTACTTC
>few|TRBJ2-2|TRBD2|TRBV2
CASSEALRLAGGAGELFF
TGTGCCAGCAGTGAGGCCCTCCGACTAGCGGGGGGGGCCGGGGAGCTGTTTTTT
>.|TRBJ1-4|.|TRBV7-2
CASSQGLNEKLFF
TGTGCCAGCAGCCAGGGACTTAATGAAAAACTGTTTTTT
>.|TRBJ1-2|.|TRBV5-1
CASSLDGGYGYTF
TGCGCCAGCAGCTTGGATGGGGGGTATGGCTACACCTTC
>.|TRBJ2-3|.|TRBV19
CASNGLAVGDTQYF
TGTGCCAGTAACGGGTTAGCAGTGGGAGATACGCAGTATTTT
>.|TRBJ2-5|TRBD1|TRBV6-6
CASSRPRQGAGQETQYF
TGTGCCAGCAGTCGCCCCCGACAGGGGGCTGGACAAGAGACCCAGTACTTC
>.|TRBJ1-1|TRBD1|TRBV9
CASSNLQGLGTEAFF
TGTGCCAGCAGCAATTTACAGGGGTTAGGCACTGAAGCTTTCTTT
>.|TRBJ2-1|TRBD1|TRBV29-1
CSVVWDRVSYNEQFF
TGCAGCGTTGTATGGGACAGGGTATCCTACAATGAGCAGTTCTTC
>.|TRBJ2-1|TRBD1|TRBV6-5
CASRMGQGIMNEQFF
TGTGCCAGCAGGATGGGACAGGGAATCATGAATGAGCAGTTCTTC
>.|TRBJ2-7|TRBD2|TRBV5-3
CARSLPRLADNPSFTYEQYF
TGTGCCAGAAGCTTGCCCCGACTAGCGGATAACCCTTCGTTTACCTACGAGCAGTACTTC
>once|TRBJ2-1|TRBD2|TRBV7-3
CASSYTGTSGPPSSYNEQFF
TGTGCCAGCAGCTATACCGGGACTAGCGGGCCCCCGAGCTCCTACAATGAGCAGTTCTTC
>once|TRBJ1-6|.|TRBV5-6
CASSFGQTNSPLHF
TGTGCCAGCAGCTTTGGACAGACCAATTCACCCCTCCACTTT
>.|TRBJ2-1|TRBD2|TRBV2
CASSEKGGSGRFF
TGTGCCAGCAGTGAAAAAGGGGGTAGCGGGAGGTTCTTC
>.|TRBJ1-2|TRBD1|TRBV29-1
CSGGQGNYGYTF
TGCAGCGGCGGACAGGGGAACTATGGCTACACCTTC
>.|TRBJ2-1|TRBD1|TRBV7-3
CASRPTGGAYNEQFF
TGTGCCAGCAGACCGACAGGGGGCGCCTACAATGAGCAGTTCTTC
>.|TRBJ1-6|.|TRBV6-5
CASGGAPNSPLHF
TGTGCCAGCGGGGGGGCCCCTAATTCACCCCTCCACTTT
>once|TRBJ2-7|.|TRBV28
CASGAAKIKQYF
TGTGCCAGCGGGGCGGCTAAAATCAAGCAGTACTTC
>.|TRBJ1-5|.|TRBV4-1
CASSQDHAPGQPQHF
TGCGCCAGCAGCCAAGATCACGCGCCGGGTCAGCCCCAGCATTTT
>.|TRBJ1-3|TRBD1|TRBV15
CATRHTGVGNTIYF
TGTGCCACCAGGCATACAGGGGTTGGAAACACCATATATTTT
>few|TRBJ1-3|.|TRBV2
CASILGSSGNTIYF
TGTGCCAGCATCCTGGGGAGCTCTGGAAACACCATATATTTT